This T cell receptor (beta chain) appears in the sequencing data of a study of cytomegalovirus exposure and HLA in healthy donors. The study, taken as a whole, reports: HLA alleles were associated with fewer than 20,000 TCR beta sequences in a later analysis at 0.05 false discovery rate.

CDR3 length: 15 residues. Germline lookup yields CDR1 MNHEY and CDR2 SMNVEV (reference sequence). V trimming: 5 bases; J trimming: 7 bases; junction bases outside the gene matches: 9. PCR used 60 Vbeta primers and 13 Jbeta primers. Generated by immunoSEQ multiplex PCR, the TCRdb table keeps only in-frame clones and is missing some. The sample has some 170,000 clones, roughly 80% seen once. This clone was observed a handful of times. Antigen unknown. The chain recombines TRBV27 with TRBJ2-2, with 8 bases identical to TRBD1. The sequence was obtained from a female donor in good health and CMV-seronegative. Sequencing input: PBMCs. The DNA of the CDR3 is TGTGCCAGCAGTCAGGACAGGGTCGGGGTCGGGGAGCTGTTTTTT. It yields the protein CASSQDRVGVGELFF.